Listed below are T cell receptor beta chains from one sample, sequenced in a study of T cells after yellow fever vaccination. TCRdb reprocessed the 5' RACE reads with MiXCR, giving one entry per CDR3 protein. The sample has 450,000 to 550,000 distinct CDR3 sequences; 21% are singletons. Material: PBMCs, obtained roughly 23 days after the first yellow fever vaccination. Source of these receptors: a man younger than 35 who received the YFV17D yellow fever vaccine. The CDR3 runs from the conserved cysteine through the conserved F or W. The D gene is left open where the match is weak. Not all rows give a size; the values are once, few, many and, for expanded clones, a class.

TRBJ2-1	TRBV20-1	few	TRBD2	TGCAGTGCAGAAGGAAGGTCGGGGGGGCGGGATGAGCAGTTCTTC	CSAEGRSGGRDEQFF
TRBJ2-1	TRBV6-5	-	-	TGTGCCAGCATTTACGGGCCCTTGGTCAATGAGCAGTTCTTC	CASIYGPLVNEQFF
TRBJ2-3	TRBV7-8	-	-	TGTGCCAGCAGCTTCCAAGACCCCAACAGGGAGATCACAGATACGCAGTATTTT	CASSFQDPNREITDTQYF
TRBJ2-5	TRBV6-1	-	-	TGTGCCAGCAGTAAACCTTACAGGTTTGGGCAGACCCAGTACTTC	CASSKPYRFGQTQYF
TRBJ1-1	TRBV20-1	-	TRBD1	TGCAGTGCAAGGACAGGTAGCGTGGTCGCTGAAGCTTTCTTT	CSARTGSVVAEAFF
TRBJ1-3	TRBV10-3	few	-	TGTGCCATCAGTGAGTACAGCAGTCCGCCCATGGCGAAAGGAAACACCATATATTTT	CAISEYSSPPMAKGNTIYF
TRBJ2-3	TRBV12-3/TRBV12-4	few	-	TGTGCCAGCAGTTTACTCGGGACCAGCACAGATACGCAGTATTTT	CASSLLGTSTDTQYF
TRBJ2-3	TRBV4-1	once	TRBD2	TGCGCCAGCAGCCAAGAAGCGGGGTCTAGCACAGATACGCAGTATTTT	CASSQEAGSSTDTQYF
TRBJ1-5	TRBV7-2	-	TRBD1	TGTGCCAGCAGCGATAGCCGGGGACAGGGGGCCAATCAGCCCCAGCATTTT	CASSDSRGQGANQPQHF
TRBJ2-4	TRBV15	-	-	TGTGCCACCAGCAGAGATTTGGGAACCGGGGTAGCCAAAAACATTCAGTACTTC	CATSRDLGTGVAKNIQYF
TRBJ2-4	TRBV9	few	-	TGTGCCAGCAGCGAGGGACAAGCCGTAGCCAAAAACATTCAGTACTTC	CASSEGQAVAKNIQYF
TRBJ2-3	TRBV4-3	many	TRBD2	TGCGCCAGCAGCCAGCGGACTAGCGGGGCGGGAGATACGCAGTATTTT	CASSQRTSGAGDTQYF
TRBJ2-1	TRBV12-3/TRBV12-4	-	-	TGTGCCAGCACCCGGAGGCCCTTCAATGAGCAGTTCTTC	CASTRRPFNEQFF
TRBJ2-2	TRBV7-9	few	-	TGTGCCAGCAGCTTGACGAGCGGAGCGAACACCGGGGAGCTGTTTTTT	CASSLTSGANTGELFF
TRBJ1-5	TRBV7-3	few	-	TGTGCCAGCAGCTTAACCCCGGGGGAGCCCCAGCATTTT	CASSLTPGEPQHF
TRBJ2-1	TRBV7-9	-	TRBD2	TGTGCCAGCAGCCAATACCCTAGCGGGGCCTACAATGAGCAGTTCTTC	CASSQYPSGAYNEQFF
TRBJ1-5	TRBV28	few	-	TGTGCCAGCAGTTCAAAGGGGGGCGCTTATCAGCCCCAGCATTTT	CASSSKGGAYQPQHF
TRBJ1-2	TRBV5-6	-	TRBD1	TGTGCCAGCAGCCGGGCAGACAGGGACTATGGCTACACCTTC	CASSRADRDYGYTF
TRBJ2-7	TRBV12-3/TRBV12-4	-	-	TGTGCCAGCAGCGCCCACAGCTCCTACGAGCAGTACTTC	CASSAHSSYEQYF
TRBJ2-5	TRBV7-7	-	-	TGTGCTAGCAGAAATAGCGGCGAAGAGACCCAGTACTTC	CASRNSGEETQYF
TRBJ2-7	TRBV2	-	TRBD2	TGTGCCAGCAGCCGGACTAGCGGCTCCTACGAGCAGTACTTC	CASSRTSGSYEQYF
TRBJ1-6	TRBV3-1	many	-	TGTGCCAGCAGTCGACAAACCCTCGGTTCACCCCTCCACTTT	CASSRQTLGSPLHF
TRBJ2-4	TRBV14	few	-	TGTGCCAGCAGCCAAGAAAAGGGTGAGGGGAACATTCAGTACTTC	CASSQEKGEGNIQYF
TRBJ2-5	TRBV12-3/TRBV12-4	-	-	TGTGCCAGCGGGCTCCTGAACGGAATAGAGACCCAGTACTTC	CASGLLNGIETQYF
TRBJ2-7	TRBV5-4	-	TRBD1	TGTGCCAGTCACAGGACAGGCTCCTCCTACGAGCAGTACTTC	CASHRTGSSYEQYF
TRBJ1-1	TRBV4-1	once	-	TGCGCCAGCAGCCAAGCTTTCGGCAGGGGGAACACTGAAGCTTTCTTT	CASSQAFGRGNTEAFF